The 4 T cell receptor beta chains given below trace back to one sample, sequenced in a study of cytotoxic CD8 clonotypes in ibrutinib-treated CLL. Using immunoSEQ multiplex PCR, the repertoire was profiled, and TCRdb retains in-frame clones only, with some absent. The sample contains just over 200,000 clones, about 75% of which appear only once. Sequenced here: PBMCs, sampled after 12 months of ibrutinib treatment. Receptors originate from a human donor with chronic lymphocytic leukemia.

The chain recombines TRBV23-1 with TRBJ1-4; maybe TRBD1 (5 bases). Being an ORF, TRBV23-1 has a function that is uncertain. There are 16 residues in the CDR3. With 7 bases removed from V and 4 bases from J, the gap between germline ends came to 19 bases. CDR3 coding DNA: TGCGCCAGCATTTCAGGGACTCGGACGCTTAATGAAAAACTGTTTTTT. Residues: CASISGTRTLNEKLFF.

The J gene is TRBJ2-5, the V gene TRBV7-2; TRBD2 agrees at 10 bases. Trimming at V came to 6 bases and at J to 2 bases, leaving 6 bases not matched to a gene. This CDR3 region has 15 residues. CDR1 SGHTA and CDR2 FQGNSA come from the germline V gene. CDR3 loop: CASSPSGGWQETQYF. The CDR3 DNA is TGTGCCAGCAGTCCTAGCGGGGGCTGGCAAGAGACCCAGTACTTC.

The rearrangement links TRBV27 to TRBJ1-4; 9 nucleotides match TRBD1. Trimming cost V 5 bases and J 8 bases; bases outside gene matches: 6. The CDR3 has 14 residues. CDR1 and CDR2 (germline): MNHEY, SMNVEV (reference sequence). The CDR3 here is CASSAWTGAEKLFF. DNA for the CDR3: TGTGCCAGCAGTGCCTGGACAGGGGCGGAAAAACTGTTTTTT.

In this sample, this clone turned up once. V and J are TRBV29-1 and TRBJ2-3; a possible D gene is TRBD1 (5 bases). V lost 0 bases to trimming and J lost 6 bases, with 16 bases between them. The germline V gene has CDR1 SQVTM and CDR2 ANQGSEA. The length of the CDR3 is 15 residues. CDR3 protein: CSVEDQEGVEDTQYF. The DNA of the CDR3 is TGCAGCGTTGAAGATCAGGAAGGGGTAGAGGATACGCAGTATTTT.